This TCR beta chain derives from a study of T-cell memory formation after mild COVID-19. Findings and caveats of the study: Pre-infection memory contained some responding clones, which suggested that cross-reactive memory had joined. From day 15 to 85, contracting clones were balanced between CD4 and CD8, whereas later expanders leaned toward CD4+.

Of note for this clonotype: Antigen specificity is unknown.

MiXCR was run by TCRdb on the 5' RACE reads, yielding one entry per CDR3 protein. Among 40,000 to 45,000 distinct CDR3 sequences listed, 7.3% were seen once. The CDR3 has 14 amino acids. CDR1 is SEHNR and CDR2 is FQNEAQ in the germline V gene (reference sequence). The V end was cut by 5 bases, the J end by 8 bases, with 15 bases between. The sequence was obtained from a man between 18 and 29 years old who had mild COVID-19 (a few samples of this study predate the infection). Cell type and time point are not known. The chain recombines TRBV7-9 with TRBJ1-4, with D perhaps TRBD1 (5 bases). Material: PBMCs or a T cell subset sorted from them (not recorded which). The CDR3 DNA follows: TGTGCCAGCAGCCCGATCGGGGACGGAGAAAAACTGTTTTTT. This gives the protein CASSPIGDGEKLFF.